This T cell receptor beta chain was found in a study of human T cells and chemical hapten exposure. Study outcomes and limitations: TCRs above 1 in 1000 frequency did not change with DPC sensitization.

This clonotype was observed at least ten times. The antigen remains unidentified. TCRdb ran MiXCR on the RACE reads and lists one entry per CDR3 protein. The table has tens of thousands of distinct CDR3 sequences, less than 8.5% seen once. Noted time point: pre-sensitization, week 0. Treatment in this sample: therapeutic diphenylcyclopropenone sensitization with weekly scalp DPC. The sequences come from whole blood, collected in connection with sensitization to the hapten diphenylcyclopropenone (DPC). This receptor was taken from a woman aged 50 to 60 with alopecia areata. Some clones in this sample may be carry-over from other donors' samples.

CDR3 coding DNA: TGCAGCTCGCGACTAGCAGTCAACACCGGGGAGCTGTTTTTT. It yields the protein CSSRLAVNTGELFF. The chain uses TRBV29-1 and TRBJ2-2; TRBD2 agrees at 7 bases. After removal of 8 bases from V and 2 bases from J, the junction contained 8 bases not matched to a gene. CDR3 size: 14 residues. Germline CDR1 reads SQVTM; CDR2 reads ANQGSEA.